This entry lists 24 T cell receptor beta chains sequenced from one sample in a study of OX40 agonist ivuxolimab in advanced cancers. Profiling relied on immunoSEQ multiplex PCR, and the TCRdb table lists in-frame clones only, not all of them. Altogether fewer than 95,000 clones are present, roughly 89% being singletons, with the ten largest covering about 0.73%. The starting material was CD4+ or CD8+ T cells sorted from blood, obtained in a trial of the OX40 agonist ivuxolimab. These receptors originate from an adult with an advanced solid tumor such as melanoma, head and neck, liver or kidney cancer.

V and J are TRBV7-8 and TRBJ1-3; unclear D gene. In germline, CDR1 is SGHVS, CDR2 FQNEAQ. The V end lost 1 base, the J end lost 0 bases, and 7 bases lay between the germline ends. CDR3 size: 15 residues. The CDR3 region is CASSLDGDSGNTIYF. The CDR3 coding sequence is TGTGCCAGCAGCTTAGACGGGGACTCTGGAAACACCATATATTTT. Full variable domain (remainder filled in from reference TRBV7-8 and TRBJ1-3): GAGVSQSPRYKVAKRGQDVALRCDPISGHVSLFWYQQALGQGPEFLTYFQNEAQLDKSGLPSDRFFAERPEGSVSTLKIQRTQQEDSAVYLCASSLDGDSGNTIYFGEGSWLTVV.

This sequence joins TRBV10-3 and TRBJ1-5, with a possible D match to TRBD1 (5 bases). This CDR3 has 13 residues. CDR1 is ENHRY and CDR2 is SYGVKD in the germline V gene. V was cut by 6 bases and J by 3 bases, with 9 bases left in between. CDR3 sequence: CAIRGGNNQPQHF. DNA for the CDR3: TGTGCCATCAGGGGGGGGAACAATCAGCCCCAGCATTTT.

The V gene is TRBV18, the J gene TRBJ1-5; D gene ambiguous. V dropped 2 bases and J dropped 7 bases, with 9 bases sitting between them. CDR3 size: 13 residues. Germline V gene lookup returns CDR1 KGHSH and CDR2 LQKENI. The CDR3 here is CASSPGEGQPQHF. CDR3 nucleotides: TGTGCCAGCTCACCAGGGGAAGGGCAGCCCCAGCATTTT.

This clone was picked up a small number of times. CDR3 residues: CASSLGHSYEQYF. In nucleotides, the CDR3 is TGTGCCAGCAGCCTGGGACACTCCTACGAGCAGTACTTC. The chain couples TRBV11-1 to TRBJ2-7; weak D call: TRBD1 (6 bases). The CDR3 is 13 amino acids. The germline V and J ends were trimmed by 5 bases and 0 bases, with 8 bases remaining between them. The germline V gene has CDR1 SGHAT and CDR2 FQDESV (reference sequence). Together with reference TRBV11-1 and TRBJ2-7, the CDR3 gives the full variable domain: EAEVAQSPRYKITEKSQAVAFWCDPISGHATLYWYRQILGQGPELLVQFQDESVVDDSQLPKDRFSAERLKGVDSTLKIQPAELGDSAMYLCASSLGHSYEQYFGPGTRLTVT.

The CDR3 sequence is CASSGGALANTETQYF. The CDR3 nucleotides read TGTGCCAGCAGCGGAGGGGCCCTAGCAAATACGGAGACCCAGTACTTC. This chain uses TRBV9 with TRBJ2-5; D might be TRBD1 or TRBD2, each matching 5 bases. The V end lost 3 bases, the J end lost 5 bases, and 20 bases lay between the germline ends. The CDR3 runs 16 residues. Germline V lookup: CDR1 SGDLS, CDR2 YYNGEE. Looking up the rest from reference TRBV9 and TRBJ2-5 gives the full variable domain: DSGVTQTPKHLITATGQRVTLRCSPRSGDLSVYWYQQSLDQGLQFLIQYYNGEERAKGNILERFSAQQFPDLHSELNLSSLELGDSALYFCASSGGALANTETQYFGPGTRLLVL.

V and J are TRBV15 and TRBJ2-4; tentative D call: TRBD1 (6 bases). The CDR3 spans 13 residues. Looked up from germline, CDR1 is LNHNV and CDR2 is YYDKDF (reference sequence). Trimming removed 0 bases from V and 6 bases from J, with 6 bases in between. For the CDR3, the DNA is TGTGCCACCAGCAGAGAGGGGGCAAACATTCAGTACTTC. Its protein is CATSREGANIQYF.

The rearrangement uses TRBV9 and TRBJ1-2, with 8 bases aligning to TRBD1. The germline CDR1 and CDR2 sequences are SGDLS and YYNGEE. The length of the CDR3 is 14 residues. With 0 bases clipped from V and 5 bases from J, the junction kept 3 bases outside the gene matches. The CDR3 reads CASSVDNRGYGYTF. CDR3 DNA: TGTGCCAGCAGCGTAGATAACAGGGGGTATGGCTACACCTTC.

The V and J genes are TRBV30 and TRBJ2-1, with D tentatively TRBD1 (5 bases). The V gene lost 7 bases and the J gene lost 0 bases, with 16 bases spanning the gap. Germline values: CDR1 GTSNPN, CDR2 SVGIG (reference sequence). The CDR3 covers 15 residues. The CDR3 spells CASVGPPSSYNEQFF. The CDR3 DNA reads TGTGCCTCTGTGGGGCCTCCGAGCTCCTACAATGAGCAGTTCTTC.

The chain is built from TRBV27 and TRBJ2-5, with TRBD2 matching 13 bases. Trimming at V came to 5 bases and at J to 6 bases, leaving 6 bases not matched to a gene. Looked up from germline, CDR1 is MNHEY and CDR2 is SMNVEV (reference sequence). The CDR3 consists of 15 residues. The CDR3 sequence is CASSPTSGGGQTQYF. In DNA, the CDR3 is TGTGCCAGCAGTCCAACTAGCGGGGGGGGCCAGACCCAGTACTTC.

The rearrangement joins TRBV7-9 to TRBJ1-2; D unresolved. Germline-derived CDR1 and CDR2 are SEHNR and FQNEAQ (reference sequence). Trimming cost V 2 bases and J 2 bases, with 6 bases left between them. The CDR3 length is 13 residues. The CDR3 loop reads CASSLMGNYGYTF. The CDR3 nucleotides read TGTGCCAGCAGCTTAATGGGCAACTATGGCTACACCTTC.

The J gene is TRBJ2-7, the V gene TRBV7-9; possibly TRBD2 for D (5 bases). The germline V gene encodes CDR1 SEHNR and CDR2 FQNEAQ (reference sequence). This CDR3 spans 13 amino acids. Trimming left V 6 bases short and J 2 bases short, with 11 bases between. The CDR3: CASSIHGTYEQYF. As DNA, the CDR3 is TGTGCCAGCAGTATACACGGGACCTACGAGCAGTACTTC.

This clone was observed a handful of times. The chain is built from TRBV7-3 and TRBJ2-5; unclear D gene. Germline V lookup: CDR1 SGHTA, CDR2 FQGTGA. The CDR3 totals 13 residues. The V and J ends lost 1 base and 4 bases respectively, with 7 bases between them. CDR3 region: CASSLNWGETQYF. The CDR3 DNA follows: TGTGCCAGCAGCTTAAACTGGGGAGAGACCCAGTACTTC.

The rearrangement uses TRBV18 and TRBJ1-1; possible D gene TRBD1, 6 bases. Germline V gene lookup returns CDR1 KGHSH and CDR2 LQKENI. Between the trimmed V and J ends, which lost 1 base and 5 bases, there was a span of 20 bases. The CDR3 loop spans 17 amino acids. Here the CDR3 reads CASSPRPGAIGRTEAFF. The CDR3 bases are TGTGCCAGCTCACCACGCCCGGGGGCCATAGGTCGAACTGAAGCTTTCTTT.

CDR3 amino acids: CASSPLLSEQYF. The CDR3 nucleotides are TGTGCCAGCAGCCCTTTACTGTCCGAGCAGTACTTC. The chain uses TRBV5-5 and TRBJ2-7; D is unclear. The V end lost 4 bases, the J end lost 6 bases, and 11 bases lay between the germline ends. Germline lookup yields CDR1 SGHKS and CDR2 YYEKEE (reference sequence). The CDR3 length is 12 residues.

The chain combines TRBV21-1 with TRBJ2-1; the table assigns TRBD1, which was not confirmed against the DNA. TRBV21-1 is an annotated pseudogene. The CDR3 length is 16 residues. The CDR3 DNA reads TGTGCCAGCAGCAAAGTTACAGGGGGCGGAGAGAGTGAGCAGTTCTTC. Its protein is CASSKVTGGGESEQFF.

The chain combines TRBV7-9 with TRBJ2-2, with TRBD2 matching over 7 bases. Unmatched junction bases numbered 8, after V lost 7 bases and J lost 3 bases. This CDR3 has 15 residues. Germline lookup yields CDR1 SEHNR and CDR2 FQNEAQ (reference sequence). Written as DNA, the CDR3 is TGTGCCAGCAAGTGGGCGGGAGAGGACACCGGGGAGCTGTTTTTT. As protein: CASKWAGEDTGELFF.

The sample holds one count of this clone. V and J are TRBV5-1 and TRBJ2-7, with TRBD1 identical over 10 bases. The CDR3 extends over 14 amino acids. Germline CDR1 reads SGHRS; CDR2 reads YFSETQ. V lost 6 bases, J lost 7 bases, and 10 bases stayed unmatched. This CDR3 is CASTLGQGGREQYF. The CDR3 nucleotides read TGCGCCAGCACCCTCGGACAGGGGGGGCGGGAGCAGTACTTC.

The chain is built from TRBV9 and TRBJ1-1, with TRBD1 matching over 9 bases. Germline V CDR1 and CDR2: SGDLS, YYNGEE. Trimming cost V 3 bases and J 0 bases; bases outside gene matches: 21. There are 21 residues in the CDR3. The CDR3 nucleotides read TGTGCCAGCAGCGGTTCCGGGACAGGGAGTGTAATTGCCCCCTTGAACACTGAAGCTTTCTTT. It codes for CASSGSGTGSVIAPLNTEAFF.

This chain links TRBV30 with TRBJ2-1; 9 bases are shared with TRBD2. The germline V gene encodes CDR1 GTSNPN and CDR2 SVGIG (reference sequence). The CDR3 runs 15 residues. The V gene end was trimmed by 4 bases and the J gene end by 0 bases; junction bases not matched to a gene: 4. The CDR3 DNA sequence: TGTGCCTGGACCCTTAGCGGGAGCTCCTACAATGAGCAGTTCTTC. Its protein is CAWTLSGSSYNEQFF.

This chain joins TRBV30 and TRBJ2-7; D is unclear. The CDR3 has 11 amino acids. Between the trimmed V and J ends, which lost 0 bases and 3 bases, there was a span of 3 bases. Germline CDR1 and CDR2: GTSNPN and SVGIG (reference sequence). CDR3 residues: CAWSVNYEQYF. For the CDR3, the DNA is TGTGCCTGGAGTGTTAACTACGAGCAGTACTTC.

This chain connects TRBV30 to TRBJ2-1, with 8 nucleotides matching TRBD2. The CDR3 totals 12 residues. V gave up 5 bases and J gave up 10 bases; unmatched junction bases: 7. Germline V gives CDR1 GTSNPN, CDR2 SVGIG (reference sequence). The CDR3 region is CAWGRGGEEQFF. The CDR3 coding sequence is TGTGCCTGGGGCCGGGGGGGCGAAGAGCAGTTCTTC.

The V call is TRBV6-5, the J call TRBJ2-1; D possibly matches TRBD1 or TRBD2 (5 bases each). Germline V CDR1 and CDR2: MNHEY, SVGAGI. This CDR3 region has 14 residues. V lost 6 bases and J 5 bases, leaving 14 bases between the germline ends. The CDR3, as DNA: TGTGCCAGCAGAAGGGGACGGCCCGACAATGAGCAGTTCTTC. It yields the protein CASRRGRPDNEQFF.

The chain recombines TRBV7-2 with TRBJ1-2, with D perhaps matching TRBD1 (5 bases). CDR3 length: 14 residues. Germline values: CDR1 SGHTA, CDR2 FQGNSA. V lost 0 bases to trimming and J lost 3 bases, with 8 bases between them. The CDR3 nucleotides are TGTGCCAGCAGCTTAGCGGGGACGGACTATGGCTACACCTTC. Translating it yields CASSLAGTDYGYTF.

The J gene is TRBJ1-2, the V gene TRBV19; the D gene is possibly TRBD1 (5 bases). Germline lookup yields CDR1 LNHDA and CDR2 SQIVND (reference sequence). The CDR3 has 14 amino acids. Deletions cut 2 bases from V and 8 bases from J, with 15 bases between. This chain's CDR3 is CASSIKFGTWGYTF. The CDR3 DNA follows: TGTGCCAGTAGTATAAAATTTGGGACCTGGGGCTACACCTTC.